A selection of T cell receptor beta chains follows, all from one sample in a study of T cells after yellow fever vaccination. Via MiXCR, TCRdb re-called the 5' RACE reads, giving one row per CDR3 protein. Of about 160,000 distinct CDR3 sequences in the sample, about a tenth were seen once. The sequencing here drew on CD8+ T cells sorted from PBMCs, taken 45 days after the yellow fever booster vaccination. These receptors all stem from a man younger than 30 who received the YFV17D yellow fever vaccine. CDR3s include the opening cysteine and the closing phenylalanine or tryptophan. Rows may omit the clone size; those that give it use once, few, many or a size class.

v_gene	len	abundance	j_gene	CDR3aa
TRBV3-1	15	few	TRBJ2-7	CASSLQTGMAYEQYF
TRBV9	14	-	TRBJ2-3	CASTTGGGTDTQYF
TRBV28	14	-	TRBJ2-3	CASSFTGVADTQYF
TRBV24-1	15	-	TRBJ2-2	CATSVAGENTGELFF
TRBV4-2	14	few	TRBJ2-1	CASSQDSSGDEQFF
TRBV11-2	12	-	TRBJ2-1	CASSGSGIEQFF
TRBV29-1	14	-	TRBJ2-5	CSVEEAGGQETQYF
TRBV9	14	-	TRBJ2-7	CASSVGQGLVEQYF
TRBV7-9	15	few	TRBJ2-4	CASSTRGHAKNIQYF
TRBV6-5	17	few	TRBJ2-3	CASSYSIAGGLTDTQYF
TRBV27	14	few	TRBJ1-2	CASSLSTRGRGYTF
TRBV13	17	-	TRBJ2-5	CASSPRLAGSGEETQYF
TRBV6-1	15	many	TRBJ2-1	CASSETSGGYNEQFF
TRBV28	13	-	TRBJ1-2	CASKSSWGYGYTF
TRBV6-5	15	-	TRBJ1-2	CASSYATGFGYGYTF
TRBV9	15	few	TRBJ2-3	CASSPGGGSTDTQYF
TRBV6-2/TRBV6-3	12	few	TRBJ1-2	CASEGQNYGYTF
TRBV19	15	-	TRBJ2-3	CASSTKDRYTDTQYF
TRBV6-6	14	many	TRBJ1-5	CASSYSTANQPQHF
TRBV11-2	15	few	TRBJ1-2	CASSLGGSPNYGYTF
TRBV27	15	few	TRBJ2-3	CASRRLAGVADTQYF
TRBV4-3	14	few	TRBJ2-5	CASSPSGGVKTQYF
TRBV15	13	-	TRBJ2-5	CATTPSRRETQYF
TRBV7-9	13	few	TRBJ2-7	CASSQTESYEQYF
TRBV29-1	15	-	TRBJ2-2	CSVSGPNINTGELFF
TRBV4-1	16	-	TRBJ2-3	CASSQDGTGWTDTQYF